This entry describes one T cell receptor (beta chain). Time point: blood 2 weeks post-SBRT. Treatment of the sample: 15 Gy SBRT to primary tumor, nephrectomy 4 weeks later. CDR3 length: 14 residues. The V gene's germline CDR1 is SSHAT and CDR2 FNYEAQ (reference sequence). With 3 bases removed from V and 1 base from J, the gap between germline ends came to 6 bases. The data were obtained in a study of radiation and T cells in renal cell carcinoma. TCRdb's copy holds only in-frame clones and misses some; the assay was immunoSEQ multiplex PCR. The repertoire holds tens of thousands of clones, 80% seen once, with about 30% in the top ten.

The rearrangement joins TRBV7-7 to TRBJ2-2; D remains unclear. The TCR comes from a woman aged 70-85 years with renal cell carcinoma. The source material was blood, sampled from a patient whose treatment included radiotherapy and nephrectomy. CDR3 sequence (DNA): TGTGCCAGCAGCTTTGAGCGGAACACCGGGGAGCTGTTTTTT. Protein sequence: CASSFERNTGELFF.